These 31 T cell receptor beta chains share one sample of origin, sequenced in a study of blood T cell repertoires in COVID-19. The protocol was immunoSEQ multiplex PCR, while the TCRdb copy is restricted to in-frame clones and leaves out a portion. In the table there are 130,000 to 150,000 clones, 87% of which are singletons. The sample comprised peripheral blood. These receptors originate from a woman between 50 and 59 years old with acute or convalescent COVID-19.

The J gene is TRBJ2-3, the V gene TRBV7-9, with D possibly TRBD2 on 6 matching bases. Germline V CDR1 and CDR2: SEHNR, FQNEAQ (reference sequence). V dropped 4 bases and J dropped 6 bases, with 14 bases sitting between them. The CDR3 loop spans 14 amino acids. The CDR3 coding sequence is TGTGCCAGCAGCTCCGGGACTGACGGGGATACGCAGTATTTT. It specifies CASSSGTDGDTQYF.

V is TRBV19 and J is TRBJ2-1, with a weak D call TRBD2 (6 bases). Looked up from germline, CDR1 is LNHDA and CDR2 is SQIVND (reference sequence). V was shortened by 4 bases and J by 2 bases, with 12 bases between the two germline ends. The CDR3 length is 15 residues. This CDR3 reads CASSTGLPPYNEQFF. The CDR3 nucleotides are TGTGCCAGTAGTACGGGACTCCCCCCCTACAATGAGCAGTTCTTC.

V gene TRBV6-2 or TRBV6-3 combines with J gene TRBJ2-7; D perhaps matches TRBD2 (5 bases). CDR1 and CDR2 (germline): MNHEY, SVGEGT. The CDR3 is 14 amino acids. V was trimmed by 3 bases and J by 0 bases, leaving 9 bases between them. The CDR3 loop is CASSYRDLSYEQYF. As DNA, the CDR3 is TGTGCCAGCAGTTATCGGGATCTCTCCTACGAGCAGTACTTC.

The chain joins TRBV19 to TRBJ1-5, with D unclear. Per germline, CDR1 LNHDA and CDR2 SQIVND (reference sequence). The CDR3 runs to 14 residues. V was pared by 5 bases and J by 3 bases, with 11 bases between. The CDR3 nucleotides read TGTGCCAGTAGTCCCCGGGGTCCCAATCAGCCCCAGCATTTT. The encoded protein is CASSPRGPNQPQHF.

The V and J genes are TRBV7-3 and TRBJ2-2; unclear D gene. The CDR3 is 13 residues long. CDR1 is SGHTA, CDR2 FQGTGA, per germline. With 5 bases removed from V and 2 bases from J, the gap between germline ends came to 6 bases. The CDR3 DNA reads TGTGCCAGCAGCCAGTCAAACACCGGGGAGCTGTTTTTT. The encoded protein is CASSQSNTGELFF.

In its sample, this clone was seen once. The chain couples TRBV5-5 to TRBJ1-1; TRBD1 matches at 10 bases. Germline lookup yields CDR1 SGHKS and CDR2 YYEKEE (reference sequence). Trimming cost V 3 bases and J 1 base; bases outside gene matches: 3. There are 15 residues in the CDR3. In DNA, the CDR3 is TGTGCCAGCAGCTCGACAGGGGGCTGGAACACTGAAGCTTTCTTT. This translates into CASSSTGGWNTEAFF.

The CDR3 nucleotides read TGTGCCAGCAGGGGGAAGGGGACAGGGGCGTCTGGGGCCAACGTCCTGACTTTC. Its protein product is CASRGKGTGASGANVLTF. The V and J genes are TRBV7-9 and TRBJ2-6, with 10 bases aligning to TRBD1. V lost 6 bases, J lost 1 base, and 9 bases stayed unmatched. This CDR3 region has 18 residues. CDR1 is SEHNR, CDR2 FQNEAQ, per germline (reference sequence).

The chain employs TRBV11-1 and TRBJ2-3; D might be TRBD2 (5 bases). This CDR3 spans 13 amino acids. Trimming took 6 bases from V and 6 from J, leaving 13 bases between them. Germline loops: CDR1 SGHAT, CDR2 FQDESV (reference sequence). The CDR3 nucleotides read TGTGCCAGCAGTCAAGAGGGCCCCGATACGCAGTATTTT. Translation gives CASSQEGPDTQYF.

The chain combines TRBV5-6 with TRBJ2-5, with 11 bases that match TRBD2. The CDR3 has 16 amino acids. Losses at the gene ends were 4 bases for V and 2 bases for J; bases not matched to a gene: 7. Germline CDR1 reads SGHDT; CDR2 reads YYEEEE. CDR3 sequence reads: CASSPRGLAAQETQYF. The CDR3 region has the DNA TGTGCCAGCAGCCCCCGGGGACTAGCGGCTCAAGAGACCCAGTACTTC.

The chain carries TRBV30 and TRBJ1-1, with D unclear. The CDR3 runs to 14 residues. V lost 1 base and J 0 bases, leaving 9 bases between the germline ends. Per the germline V gene, CDR1 is GTSNPN and CDR2 is SVGIG (reference sequence). CDR3: CAWSAGLLNTEAFF. The CDR3 DNA reads TGTGCCTGGAGTGCAGGACTCCTGAACACTGAAGCTTTCTTT.

This rearrangement joins TRBV19 to TRBJ1-4; D call uncertain. The germline V gene has CDR1 LNHDA and CDR2 SQIVND (reference sequence). V lost 4 bases and J lost 2, with 17 bases in between. This CDR3 has 17 amino acids. The CDR3 loop reads CASSSRWSPSTNEKLFF. In DNA, the CDR3 is TGTGCCAGTAGTAGCAGGTGGTCACCGTCTACTAATGAAAAACTGTTTTTT.

V usage is TRBV27 and J usage is TRBJ1-5; D is undetermined. Trimming took off 3 bases at V and 5 bases at J, with 8 bases between the two ends. CDR3 length equals 13 residues. The germline V gene encodes CDR1 MNHEY and CDR2 SMNVEV (reference sequence). The CDR3 loop reads CASSFGEDQPQHF. As DNA, the CDR3 is TGTGCCAGCAGTTTCGGAGAGGATCAGCCCCAGCATTTT.

This rearrangement joins TRBV11-2 to TRBJ2-2, with TRBD1 as a possible D gene (6 bases). The length of the CDR3 is 15 residues. The germline V and J ends were trimmed by 4 bases and 4 bases, with 13 bases remaining between them. From germline, CDR1 is SGHAT and CDR2 FQNNGV. DNA for the CDR3: TGTGCCAGCAGCTCACGGACAGTGGCCACCGGGGAGCTGTTTTTT. Its protein is CASSSRTVATGELFF.

The rearrangement links TRBV11-1 to TRBJ2-1; 9 bases are shared with TRBD2. V lost 5 bases and J lost 3; bases outside the gene matches: 5. Germline V gene sequence: CDR1 SGHAT, CDR2 FQDESV (reference sequence). There are 15 residues in the CDR3. The CDR3 DNA sequence: TGTGCCAGCAGCGCTAGCGGGGAACGCTACAATGAGCAGTTCTTC. Translation: CASSASGERYNEQFF.

This clone has only a few counts. The chain carries TRBV5-1 and TRBJ2-3; 12 nucleotides agree with TRBD2. CDR3 length: 15 amino acids. Trimming removed 0 bases from V and 4 bases from J; junction bases left unmatched: 0. Germline V gene sequence: CDR1 SGHRS, CDR2 YFSETQ. The CDR3 DNA follows: TGCGCCAGCAGCTTGGGACTAGCGGGAGCAGATACGCAGTATTTT. Translation gives CASSLGLAGADTQYF.

This clone showed up just a few times. This chain joins TRBV4-2 and TRBJ1-1, with 8 bases fitting TRBD1. From germline, CDR1 is LGHNA and CDR2 YNFKEQ. The CDR3 is made up of 15 amino acids. V lost 3 bases to trimming and J lost 2 bases; unmatched junction nucleotides: 5. The CDR3 reads CASSHSDRDNTEAFF. The CDR3 DNA reads as TGTGCCAGCAGCCACTCGGACAGGGATAACACTGAAGCTTTCTTT.

The V call is TRBV7-6, the J call TRBJ1-1, with TRBD1 identical over 7 bases. This CDR3 region has 14 residues. V dropped 7 bases and J dropped 0; count of bases not matched to a gene: 5. The germline V gene encodes CDR1 SGHVS and CDR2 FNYEAQ. The CDR3 DNA sequence: TGTGCCAGCACCCCGGGACAGATGAACACTGAAGCTTTCTTT. It specifies CASTPGQMNTEAFF.

The V gene is TRBV2, the J gene TRBJ2-1, with 7 bases that match TRBD2. The V and J ends lost 6 bases and 4 bases, in that order; junction bases with no gene match: 9. The CDR3 spans 15 residues. CDR1 SNHLY and CDR2 FYNNEI come from the germline V gene. The CDR3 is CASRTGTNRYNEQFF. CDR3 nucleotides: TGTGCCAGCAGGACCGGGACTAACAGGTACAATGAGCAGTTCTTC.

The CDR3, as DNA: TGTGCCTGGAGACAGGGAAACTCTGGGGCCAACGTCCTGACTTTC. Protein: CAWRQGNSGANVLTF. The chain combines TRBV30 with TRBJ2-6; tentative D call: TRBD1 (6 bases). The V end was cut by 3 bases, the J end by 0 bases, with 9 bases between. Germline V gene sequence: CDR1 GTSNPN, CDR2 SVGIG (reference sequence). This CDR3 region has 15 residues. Full variable domain (outside the CDR3, taken from reference TRBV30 and TRBJ2-6): SQTIHQWPATLVQPVGSPLSLECTVEGTSNPNLYWYRQAAGRGLQLLFYSVGIGQISSEVPQNLSASRPQDRQFILSSKKLLLSDSGFYLCAWRQGNSGANVLTFGAGSRLTVL.

The chain uses TRBV10-2 and TRBJ1-5, with TRBD1 matching over 7 bases. The V and J ends lost 3 bases and 5 bases, in that order; junction bases with no gene match: 4. The CDR3 sequence is 14 residues long. CDR1 and CDR2 from the germline V gene are WSHSY and SAAADI. DNA of the CDR3: TGCGCCAGCAGTGACAGGGGGGAAGATCAGCCCCAGCATTTT. Its protein product is CASSDRGEDQPQHF.

V usage is TRBV12-3 or TRBV12-4 and J usage is TRBJ1-5; 7 nucleotides agree with TRBD1. After removal of 8 bases from V and 4 bases from J, the junction contained 5 bases not matched to a gene. The CDR3 has 13 residues. CDR3 sequence: CASGQELNQPQHF. The DNA for the CDR3 is TGTGCCAGCGGACAGGAGCTTAATCAGCCCCAGCATTTT.

This sequence joins TRBV11-1 and TRBJ1-4; no definite D call. The germline V and J ends were trimmed by 2 bases and 12 bases, with 10 bases remaining between them. CDR3 size: 12 residues. Looked up from germline, CDR1 is SGHAT and CDR2 is FQDESV (reference sequence). The CDR3 DNA follows: TGTGCCAGCAGCTTAAGTAGGAGTCAACTGTTTTTT. Protein sequence: CASSLSRSQLFF.

This clone was detected only a few times. The chain is built from TRBV7-3 and TRBJ1-4; 9 bases match TRBD1. V shed 3 bases, J shed 8 bases, and the junction held 1 base outside the gene matches. The CDR3 loop spans 13 amino acids. The germline gives CDR1 SGHTA, CDR2 FQGTGA. The CDR3 nucleotides are TGTGCCAGCAGCTTGGGGACAGGGGAAAAACTGTTTTTT. Translation gives CASSLGTGEKLFF.

This chain uses TRBV6-5 with TRBJ1-2; no clear D gene. The CDR3 contains 14 residues. Trimming cost V 7 bases and J 0 bases, with 12 bases left between them. Germline values: CDR1 MNHEY, CDR2 SVGAGI. CDR3 protein: CASTVFQTNYGYTF. CDR3 sequence (DNA): TGTGCCAGCACAGTTTTCCAGACTAACTATGGCTACACCTTC.

J is TRBJ1-2 and V is TRBV19; 7 bases align to TRBD1. Unmatched junction bases numbered 9, after V lost 4 bases and J lost 10 bases. The CDR3 is 13 amino acids. Germline-derived CDR1 and CDR2 are LNHDA and SQIVND (reference sequence). This CDR3 is CASSTIGQDLYTF. The CDR3 DNA follows: TGTGCCAGTAGTACCATCGGACAGGACCTCTACACCTTC.

This clone was counted a few times. The chain uses TRBV5-1 and TRBJ1-2; possibly TRBD1 for D (5 bases). CDR1 SGHRS and CDR2 YFSETQ come from the germline V gene. The V gene lost 2 bases and the J gene lost 3 bases, with 8 bases spanning the gap. CDR3 length: 13 residues. CDR3 bases: TGCGCCAGCAGCTTCAGGGAGGACTATGGCTACACCTTC. Its protein is CASSFREDYGYTF.

CDR3 in DNA: TGTGCCAACCCTCCCGGACAGGGGGCGCGAGATACGCAGTATTTT. As protein: CANPPGQGARDTQYF. This chain uses TRBV2 with TRBJ2-3, with 11 bases fitting TRBD1. CDR3 length: 15 residues. Germline lookup yields CDR1 SNHLY and CDR2 FYNNEI. The trim removed 10 bases at V and 5 bases at J, leaving 11 bases unmatched.

The chain joins TRBV5-6 to TRBJ1-1; TRBD1 is a possible D gene (6 bases). The CDR3 consists of 14 residues. Trimming removed 4 bases from V and 4 bases from J, with 14 bases in between. Germline assignment: CDR1 SGHDT and CDR2 YYEEEE. CDR3 amino acids: CASSPGVRSTEAFF. The CDR3 DNA sequence: TGTGCCAGCAGCCCAGGGGTTCGGAGCACTGAAGCTTTCTTT.

This rearrangement joins TRBV7-7 to TRBJ2-7; TRBD1 matches 7 bases. This CDR3 has 13 amino acids. Germline CDR1 SSHAT, CDR2 FNYEAQ (reference sequence). V dropped 2 bases and J dropped 5; count of bases not matched to a gene: 3. CDR3 sequence: CASSLFDRDEQYF. The CDR3, as DNA: TGTGCCAGCAGCTTATTTGACAGGGACGAGCAGTACTTC.

The genes are TRBV5-5 and TRBJ1-3; D gene unclear. The CDR3 has 15 amino acids. Per germline, CDR1 SGHKS and CDR2 YYEKEE (reference sequence). Trimming removed 4 bases from V and 8 bases from J, with 19 bases in between. The CDR3 loop reads CASSTRTGRKDTIYF. Here the CDR3 DNA reads TGTGCCAGCAGCACCCGAACGGGGAGGAAGGACACCATATATTTT.

The rearrangement joins TRBV7-9 to TRBJ1-2; D unresolved. Trimming cost V 5 bases and J 5 bases, with 27 bases left between them. Germline V gene lookup returns CDR1 SEHNR and CDR2 FQNEAQ (reference sequence). The length of the CDR3 is 18 residues. The CDR3, as DNA: TGTGCCAGCAGCCAACGACGACAAGAACCATACCGCAATTATGGCTACACCTTC. It translates to CASSQRRQEPYRNYGYTF.